The 8 T cell receptor beta chains given below trace back to one sample, sequenced in a study of blood T cell repertoires in COVID-19. TCRdb's table, derived via immunoSEQ multiplex PCR, lists solely in-frame clones and lacks some. Altogether about 230,000 clones are present, roughly 84% being singletons, with the ten largest covering 2% to 2.5%. Sequencing used peripheral blood. These TCRs come from a man in his forties who had recovered from COVID-19.

In its sample, this clone was seen once. DNA for the CDR3: TGTGCCACCAGTGATTTTACCCGGGATCAGCCCCAGCATTTT. Translating gives CATSDFTRDQPQHF. This rearrangement joins TRBV24-1 to TRBJ1-5; D gene uncertain. The CDR3 runs 14 residues. Germline loops: CDR1 KGHDR, CDR2 SFDVKD. V lost 1 base, J lost 5 bases, and 8 bases lay in between.

This sequence joins TRBV10-1 and TRBJ1-6; D not certain. The V gene lost 6 bases and the J gene lost 7 bases, with 10 bases spanning the gap. The CDR3 is 13 residues long. Germline V lookup: CDR1 WNHNN, CDR2 SYGVQD (reference sequence). The CDR3 nucleotides read TGCGCCAGCAGCAGAGAGCGGAATTCACCCCTCCACTTT. Its translation: CASSRERNSPLHF.

As concerns this clone: The same CDR3 also results from other DNA sequences found in this sample. This chain links TRBV5-4 with TRBJ2-5; 7 positions match TRBD1. This CDR3 is 13 amino acids long. V gave up 2 bases and J gave up 2 bases; unmatched junction bases: 0. The germline gives CDR1 SGHNT, CDR2 YYREEE (reference sequence). Written as DNA, the CDR3 is TGTGCCAGCAGCTTACAGGGGCAAGAGACCCAGTACTTC. Translation: CASSLQGQETQYF.

J is TRBJ2-5 and V is TRBV30; 9 positions match TRBD2. The CDR3 runs 15 residues. CDR1 is GTSNPN and CDR2 is SVGIG in the germline V gene (reference sequence). With 2 bases clipped from V and 5 bases from J, the junction kept 9 bases outside the gene matches. For the CDR3, the DNA is TGTGCCTGGAGTATCAAGCGGGGGGCAGGGGAGACCCAGTACTTC. It is translated as CAWSIKRGAGETQYF.

The chain has TRBV21-1 and TRBJ2-1; TRBD2, the table's D call, lacks a check against the DNA. TRBV21-1 is designated a pseudogene. This CDR3 spans 18 amino acids. CDR3 amino acids: CASSKEGRGEDSYNEQFF. DNA for the CDR3: TGTGCCAGCAGCAAAGAGGGGAGGGGGGAGGACTCCTACAATGAGCAGTTCTTC.

The V gene is TRBV13, the J gene TRBJ2-1; D uncertain. Trimming took off 2 bases at V and 6 bases at J, with 2 bases between the two ends. Germline assignment: CDR1 PRHDT and CDR2 FYEKMQ (reference sequence). The CDR3 has 11 amino acids. The CDR3 reads CASSLRNEQFF. The CDR3 DNA reads as TGTGCCAGCAGCTTACGCAATGAGCAGTTCTTC. The complete variable domain, with remaining parts taken from reference TRBV13 and TRBJ2-1, reads AAGVIQSPRHLIKEKRETATLKCYPIPRHDTVYWYQQGPGQDPQFLISFYEKMQSDKGSIPDRFSAQQFSDYHSELNMSSLELGDSALYFCASSLRNEQFFGPGTRLTVL.

The chain joins TRBV30 to TRBJ2-3; 8 nucleotides align to TRBD1. The ends lost 7 bases at V and 3 bases at J; junction bases unmatched: 12. The CDR3 runs 15 residues. Germline V gene sequence: CDR1 GTSNPN, CDR2 SVGIG (reference sequence). DNA for the CDR3: TGTGCCTATAAAAACCGGGACAGGTGGACAGATACGCAGTATTTT. Protein sequence: CAYKNRDRWTDTQYF.

The chain links TRBV6-2 or TRBV6-3 to TRBJ1-2; 8 nucleotides match TRBD1. CDR3 length: 14 residues. J was trimmed by 8 bases and V by 0 bases; bases with no gene match: 5. Germline V gives CDR1 MNHEY, CDR2 SVGEGT. CDR3 amino acids: CASSYSTGVGGYTF. CDR3 in DNA: TGTGCCAGCAGTTACTCGACAGGGGTCGGGGGCTACACCTTC.